These T cell receptor beta chains were read from a single sample in a study of T cell clonotyping in hematopoietic cell transplantation. The data were produced by immunoSEQ multiplex PCR, yet TCRdb's version contains in-frame clones alone and is incomplete. The table has 37,000 or so clones, over 80% seen once. The source material was peripheral blood mononuclear cells. These receptors were taken from a woman aged 35 to 49 in good health. Some clones in this sample may be carry-over from other donors' samples. Each CDR3 is given with its conserved first and last residue. The order of the fields is D gene, clone size, V gene, J gene, CDR3 protein, CDR3 DNA. D genes are given only for firm matches. Clone size is shown for a subset of rows, as once, few, many or a class of expanded clone.

TRBD1	-	TRBV6-5	TRBJ1-1	CASSYGQGAFSEAFF	TGTGCCAGCAGTTACGGGCAGGGGGCTTTCTCTGAAGCTTTCTTT
TRBD2	-	TRBV7-2	TRBJ2-1	CASSLVTGGYNEQFF	TGTGCCAGCAGCCTTGTTACGGGAGGGTACAATGAGCAGTTCTTC
-	-	TRBV7-3	TRBJ2-3	CASRGAETGADTQYF	TGTGCCAGCAGGGGAGCGGAGACTGGTGCAGATACGCAGTATTTT
-	-	TRBV19	TRBJ1-5	CASSIGTDNQPQHF	TGTGCCAGTAGTATAGGGACAGATAATCAGCCCCAGCATTTT
-	-	TRBV5-8	TRBJ1-2	CASSPGQDYGYTF	TGTGCCAGCAGCCCCGGGCAGGACTATGGCTACACCTTC
-	-	TRBV6-6	TRBJ2-5	CASSYGGPMYQETQYF	TGTGCCAGCAGTTACGGCGGCCCGATGTACCAAGAGACCCAGTACTTC
TRBD1	-	TRBV2	TRBJ2-3	CASRLTGADTQYF	TGTGCCAGCAGGCTGACAGGGGCAGATACGCAGTATTTT
-	-	TRBV7-2	TRBJ1-2	CASSLSVPDGYTF	TGTGCCAGCAGCTTATCAGTCCCCGATGGCTACACCTTC
-	once	TRBV2	TRBJ2-2	CARGRGERNTGELFF	TGTGCCAGGGGAAGAGGGGAGCGAAACACCGGGGAGCTGTTTTTT
TRBD1	-	TRBV28	TRBJ1-2	CASGGQQDNYGYTF	TGTGCCAGCGGGGGACAGCAGGATAACTATGGCTACACCTTC
-	few	TRBV27	TRBJ1-1	CASSPLSREITEAFF	TGTGCCAGCAGTCCCTTGTCCAGGGAGATCACTGAAGCTTTCTTT
-	once	TRBV7-8	TRBJ1-3	CASSLISGNTIYF	TGTGCCAGCAGCTTAATTAGCGGAAACACCATATATTTT
-	-	TRBV5-1	TRBJ2-2	CASSLALGDGELFF	TGCGCCAGCAGCTTGGCCTTGGGCGACGGGGAGCTGTTTTTT
-	-	TRBV28	TRBJ2-7	CASSFLREPYEQYF	TGTGCCAGCAGTTTTCTGCGGGAACCCTACGAGCAGTACTTC
TRBD1	-	TRBV28	TRBJ1-3	CASSFRAATGGGNTIYF	TGTGCCAGCAGTTTCCGGGCCGCCACAGGGGGTGGAAACACCATATATTTT
-	-	TRBV7-8	TRBJ1-5	CASSKARSNQPQHF	TGTGCCAGCAGCAAAGCGAGGAGCAATCAGCCCCAGCATTTT
-	once	TRBV5-4	TRBJ2-5	CASSLQGSQETQYF	TGTGCCAGCAGCCTCCAGGGTAGCCAAGAGACCCAGTACTTC
-	-	TRBV2	TRBJ2-7	CASRMGGIAYEQYF	TGTGCCAGCAGGATGGGAGGTATAGCCTACGAGCAGTACTTC
-	-	TRBV6-1	TRBJ2-7	CASSEIYEQYF	TGTGCCAGCAGTGAAATTTACGAGCAGTACTTC
TRBD2	-	TRBV9	TRBJ2-7	CASSGGTSGYYEQYF	TGTGCCAGCAGCGGAGGGACTAGTGGGTACTACGAGCAGTACTTC
TRBD2	-	TRBV30	TRBJ2-7	CAWSDPRGGMGEQYF	TGTGCCTGGAGTGACCCCCGGGGAGGGATGGGAGAGCAGTACTTC
-	-	TRBV5-1	TRBJ1-2	CASSPGPANYGYTF	TGCGCCAGCAGCCCCGGACCGGCTAACTATGGCTACACCTTC
-	-	TRBV2	TRBJ2-7	CASNQDRLSEQYF	TGTGCCAGCAATCAGGACAGACTGTCCGAGCAGTACTTC
-	-	TRBV28	TRBJ2-3	CASSFGGDILGDTQYF	TGTGCCAGCAGTTTTGGAGGGGACATTTTGGGGGATACGCAGTATTTT
-	-	TRBV19	TRBJ2-3	CASSIQRATDTQYF	TGTGCCAGTAGTATCCAGCGGGCCACAGATACGCAGTATTTT
-	-	TRBV2	TRBJ2-5	CASSLGPAEETQYF	TGTGCCAGCAGTCTTGGACCCGCGGAAGAGACCCAGTACTTC
-	-	TRBV29-1	TRBJ2-1	CSVKKTTTLNEQFF	TGCAGCGTCAAAAAGACAACCACCCTCAATGAGCAGTTCTTC
TRBD2	-	TRBV5-1	TRBJ2-3	CASRRGSPESTDTQYF	TGCGCCAGCAGACGCGGGAGTCCTGAAAGCACAGATACGCAGTATTTT
TRBD1	-	TRBV5-1	TRBJ2-7	CASSPGQGSTGEQYF	TGCGCCAGCAGCCCAGGACAGGGTTCGACTGGCGAGCAGTACTTC
-	-	TRBV30	TRBJ2-3	CARSASTDTQYF	TGTGCCCGATCGGCGAGCACAGATACGCAGTATTTT
TRBD1	-	TRBV28	TRBJ2-7	CASSGPTGYYEQYF	TGTGCCAGCAGTGGTCCGACAGGGTACTACGAGCAGTACTTC
TRBD1	-	TRBV30	TRBJ2-7	CAWSAQGRGSEQYF	TGTGCCTGGAGCGCCCAGGGCAGGGGGAGCGAGCAGTACTTC
-	-	TRBV6-6	TRBJ2-7	CASKPITSSYEQYF	TGTGCCAGCAAGCCGATCACGAGCTCCTACGAGCAGTACTTC
-	-	TRBV6-5	TRBJ1-1	CASRRGRPENEAFF	TGTGCCAGCAGAAGGGGACGTCCGGAAAATGAAGCTTTCTTT
TRBD2	-	TRBV23-1	TRBJ2-1	CASSQAQTSGSSYNEQFF	TGCGCCAGCAGTCAGGCACAGACTAGCGGGAGCTCCTACAATGAGCAGTTCTTC
TRBD1	-	TRBV7-8	TRBJ2-2	CASSSTGDTGELFF	TGTGCCAGCAGCTCGACAGGGGACACCGGGGAGCTGTTTTTT
TRBD2	-	TRBV4-2	TRBJ2-2	CASSLLSGINTGELFF	TGTGCCAGCAGCCTACTTAGCGGGATCAACACCGGGGAGCTGTTTTTT
-	-	TRBV27	TRBJ2-1	CASRSYPGMNNEQFF	TGTGCCAGCAGATCCTACCCTGGGATGAACAATGAGCAGTTCTTC
-	-	TRBV5-4	TRBJ2-5	CAPSGTQYF	TGTGCCCCCTCGGGGACCCAGTACTTC
-	-	TRBV9	TRBJ1-4	CASSVGGTNEKLFF	TGTGCCAGCAGCGTAGGAGGAACTAATGAAAAACTGTTTTTT
-	-	TRBV30	TRBJ1-5	CAWSGTYAQPQHF	TGTGCCTGGTCCGGGACATATGCTCAGCCCCAGCATTTT
-	-	TRBV4-2	TRBJ2-2	CASSQDNGGELFF	TGTGCCAGCAGCCAAGACAATGGCGGGGAGCTGTTTTTT
-	-	TRBV7-9	TRBJ1-2	CASSLVIAERHGFTF	TGTGCCAGCAGCTTAGTTATTGCGGAGAGGCATGGGTTCACCTTC
TRBD1	-	TRBV7-3	TRBJ2-5	CASSPDQGTGWETQYF	TGTGCCAGCAGCCCAGACCAGGGGACAGGCTGGGAGACCCAGTACTTC
-	-	TRBV6-5	TRBJ2-5	CASSLPGVETQYF	TGTGCCAGCAGCCTCCCAGGGGTAGAGACCCAGTACTTC
-	once	TRBV30	TRBJ1-2	CAWSAVSSWGYGYTF	TGTGCCTGGAGCGCCGTATCTTCATGGGGCTATGGCTACACCTTC
-	-	TRBV5-4	TRBJ1-2	CASSSQGSYGYTF	TGTGCCAGCAGTTCTCAGGGGTCCTATGGCTACACCTTC
-	-	TRBV15	TRBJ1-5	CATSQGYQPQHF	TGTGCCACCAGCCAGGGGTATCAGCCCCAGCATTTT
-	-	TRBV2	TRBJ2-5	CASGGGGGQETQYF	TGTGCCAGCGGAGGGGGAGGGGGCCAAGAGACCCAGTACTTC
TRBD1	-	TRBV5-1	TRBJ2-5	CASSPLGQQETQYF	TGCGCCAGCAGCCCCCTGGGACAGCAAGAGACCCAGTACTTC
-	-	TRBV7-3	TRBJ2-2	CASSFREPITPGELFF	TGTGCCAGCAGCTTCCGGGAGCCTATAACCCCCGGGGAGCTGTTTTTT
TRBD1	-	TRBV19	TRBJ1-5	CASSLRGQANQPQHF	TGTGCCAGTAGTTTGCGGGGACAGGCCAATCAGCCCCAGCATTTT
-	-	TRBV11-2	TRBJ2-7	CASSLGGYEGDEQYF	TGTGCCAGCAGCTTAGGGGGCTACGAAGGGGACGAGCAGTACTTC